Below, 29 T cell receptor beta chains from the same sample are listed, as sequenced in a study of blood T cell repertoires in COVID-19. Produced via immunoSEQ multiplex PCR; TCRdb's table is partial and in-frame only. In the table there are about 200,000 clones, around nine tenths of which are singletons. Specimen: peripheral blood. The receptor set was obtained from a young man with active or convalescent COVID-19.

V is TRBV9 and J is TRBJ1-3, with D possibly TRBD1 on 6 matching bases. The CDR3 covers 14 residues. The germline gives CDR1 SGDLS, CDR2 YYNGEE. The V end was cut by 0 bases, the J end by 4 bases, with 8 bases between. CDR3 loop: CASSVVGGGNTIYF. The CDR3 region has the DNA TGTGCCAGCAGCGTAGTTGGGGGCGGAAACACCATATATTTT.

This chain uses TRBV2 with TRBJ2-7; TRBD2 matches 7 bases. The CDR3 totals 13 residues. Germline values: CDR1 SNHLY, CDR2 FYNNEI. V lost 7 bases to trimming and J lost 2 bases; unmatched junction nucleotides: 5. As DNA, the CDR3 is TGTGCCAGCATTGGGAGGGCCACCTACGAGCAGTACTTC. This sequence encodes CASIGRATYEQYF.

The CDR3 DNA is TGTGCCAGCAGCCGGACAGGGGCCTACGAGCAGTACTTC. As protein: CASSRTGAYEQYF. The gene calls are TRBV5-8 and TRBJ2-7; 9 nucleotides line up with TRBD1. Germline loops: CDR1 SGHTS, CDR2 YDEGEE. V trimming: 4 bases; J trimming: 2 bases; junction bases outside the gene matches: 1. This CDR3 has 13 amino acids.

The chain combines TRBV10-2 with TRBJ2-7, with 7 bases aligning to TRBD1. The V segment lost 6 bases and the J segment 0 bases; nucleotides outside the gene matches: 8. This CDR3 contains 15 residues. Germline V gene sequence: CDR1 WSHSY, CDR2 SAAADI. Written as DNA, the CDR3 is TGCGCCAGCAGAGAAACAGGGGTGACCTCCTACGAGCAGTACTTC. Translating it yields CASRETGVTSYEQYF.

The chain uses TRBV30 and TRBJ2-6, with D possibly being TRBD1 (6 bases). Trimming stripped 2 bases from V and 0 bases from J, with 8 bases between. There are 15 residues in the CDR3. Germline CDR1 GTSNPN, CDR2 SVGIG (reference sequence). The CDR3 DNA follows: TGTGCCTGGAGTAGACAGGTCTCTGGGGCCAACGTCCTGACTTTC. Translating it yields CAWSRQVSGANVLTF.

This clone was seen a single time. This chain connects TRBV12-3 or TRBV12-4 to TRBJ1-2, with no clear D. With 10 bases removed from V and 2 bases from J, the gap between germline ends came to 11 bases. The CDR3 has 12 residues. CDR3 coding DNA: TGTGCCACCCGAGGAAGAAACTATGGCTACACCTTC. Translating it yields CATRGRNYGYTF.

The genes are TRBV9 and TRBJ1-2; D unresolved. The CDR3 spans 13 residues. Germline V lookup: CDR1 SGDLS, CDR2 YYNGEE. Trimming removed 1 base from V and 7 bases from J, with 11 bases in between. CDR3 in DNA: TGTGCCAGCAGCGTAAGTCCGGGGAGTGGCTACACCTTC. Its translation: CASSVSPGSGYTF.

This clone was detected only a few times. V usage is TRBV18 and J usage is TRBJ2-1; 9 nucleotides agree with TRBD2. From germline, CDR1 is KGHSH and CDR2 LQKENI. Trimming removed 4 bases from V and 7 bases from J; junction bases left unmatched: 8. The CDR3 contains 15 residues. CDR3 bases: TGTGCCAGCTCACGAGCGGGAGGTAGTTCGAATGAGCAGTTCTTC. Translating it yields CASSRAGGSSNEQFF.

The J gene is TRBJ2-1, the V gene TRBV7-8; D may be TRBD1 (6 bases). This CDR3 is 15 amino acids long. V shed 6 bases and J shed 2 bases, with 14 bases lying between them. Germline lookup yields CDR1 SGHVS and CDR2 FQNEAQ. CDR3 sequence: CASRGAVNTYNEQFF. CDR3 nucleotides: TGTGCCAGCAGGGGGGCGGTGAACACCTACAATGAGCAGTTCTTC.

The rearrangement joins TRBV7-7 to TRBJ2-3; 13 positions agree with TRBD2. V was pared by 4 bases and J by 2 bases, with 3 bases of the junction left unmatched. From germline, CDR1 is SSHAT and CDR2 FNYEAQ (reference sequence). The CDR3 sequence is 16 residues long. CDR3 region: CASSSGLAGATDTQYF. The CDR3 DNA is TGTGCCAGCAGCTCCGGACTAGCGGGGGCCACAGATACGCAGTATTTT.

This clone was counted between two and nine times. The same CDR3 also results from other DNA sequences found in this sample. The chain carries TRBV4-1 and TRBJ2-7, with TRBD1 matching over 7 bases. CDR3 length equals 14 residues. With V trimmed by 4 bases and J by 0 bases, 3 bases remained unmatched. Germline lookup yields CDR1 MGHRA and CDR2 YSYEKL. DNA of the CDR3: TGCGCCAGCAGCCCGAGACAGGGCTCCTACGAGCAGTACTTC. Its translation is CASSPRQGSYEQYF.

The chain carries TRBV30 and TRBJ1-1; 7 bases fit TRBD1. J lost 4 bases, V lost 0 bases, and 11 bases had no gene match. CDR1 is GTSNPN, CDR2 SVGIG, per germline (reference sequence). The CDR3 sequence is 16 residues long. As DNA, the CDR3 is TGTGCCTGGAGTGTACCGCGGACAGGTTTGTCCACTGAAGCTTTCTTT. Translated: CAWSVPRTGLSTEAFF.

The chain joins TRBV15 to TRBJ1-2; D call uncertain. From germline, CDR1 is LNHNV and CDR2 YYDKDF (reference sequence). The V end was cut by 0 bases, the J end by 8 bases, with 7 bases between. The CDR3 spans 12 residues. Here the CDR3 DNA reads TGTGCCACCAGCAGAGATTTACAGGGCTACACCTTC. It specifies CATSRDLQGYTF.

This clone came up once. The chain combines TRBV30 with TRBJ1-6, with D hard to call. The CDR3 totals 15 residues. The germline V and J ends were trimmed by 2 bases and 0 bases, with 8 bases remaining between them. Germline CDR1 reads GTSNPN; CDR2 reads SVGIG (reference sequence). The CDR3 spells CAWSPGSSYNSPLHF. The CDR3 bases are TGTGCCTGGAGTCCGGGGAGCTCCTATAATTCACCCCTCCACTTT.

This clone was found a few times. This chain uses TRBV4-2 with TRBJ1-2; D is undetermined. With 2 bases removed from V and 4 bases from J, the gap between germline ends came to 8 bases. The V gene's germline CDR1 is LGHNA and CDR2 YNFKEQ. CDR3 length: 13 residues. CDR3 nucleotides: TGTGCCAGCAGCCAAATCAGATCCTATGGCTACACCTTC. It specifies CASSQIRSYGYTF.

The V call is TRBV5-1, the J call TRBJ1-5; no clear D gene. Germline assignment: CDR1 SGHRS and CDR2 YFSETQ. This CDR3 comprises 13 residues. The ends were cut back, 0 bases at V and 4 bases at J, with 5 bases in the middle. The CDR3 region is CASSLARNQPQHF. The DNA of the CDR3 is TGCGCCAGCAGCTTGGCCCGTAATCAGCCCCAGCATTTT.

The gene calls are TRBV5-1 and TRBJ2-7, with 10 bases lining up with TRBD1. Trimming cost V 6 bases and J 3 bases; bases outside gene matches: 6. Germline CDR1 SGHRS, CDR2 YFSETQ. The CDR3 contains 14 residues. CDR3 DNA sequence: TGCGCCAGCACAGACGGGACAGGGGACTACGAGCAGTACTTC. Amino acids: CASTDGTGDYEQYF.

This chain joins TRBV12-5 and TRBJ2-2, with 7 bases aligning to TRBD1. CDR1 and CDR2 from the germline V gene are LGHNT and FRNRAP. The CDR3 length is 15 residues. V shed 5 bases, J shed 6 bases, and the junction held 9 bases outside the gene matches. For the CDR3, the DNA is TGTGCTAGTGGTCCATCGAGGACAGGCGCCGGGGAGCTGTTTTTT. Amino acids: CASGPSRTGAGELFF. The entire variable domain, with the rest obtained from reference TRBV12-5 and TRBJ2-2, is as follows: DARVTQTPRHKVTEMGQEVTMRCQPILGHNTVFWYRQTMMQGLELLAYFRNRAPLDDSGMPKDRFSAEMPDATLATLKIQPSEPRDSAVYFCASGPSRTGAGELFFGEGSRLTVL.

The genes are TRBV4-1 and TRBJ1-6; D perhaps matches TRBD1 (5 bases). The CDR3 totals 14 residues. Germline assignment: CDR1 MGHRA and CDR2 YSYEKL. V lost 1 base to trimming and J lost 7 bases, with 8 bases between them. CDR3 bases: TGCGCCAGCAGCCAAGTACGGGGGAATTCACCCCTCCACTTT. Translation: CASSQVRGNSPLHF.

The chain joins TRBV6-4 to TRBJ2-3, with 7 bases aligning to TRBD1. Trimming at V came to 6 bases and at J to 2 bases, leaving 5 bases not matched to a gene. The CDR3 covers 14 residues. Per the germline V gene, CDR1 is MRHNA and CDR2 is SNTAGT. The CDR3 DNA reads as TGTGCCAGCAGCCGGGACAGCGCCACAGATACGCAGTATTTT. It specifies CASSRDSATDTQYF.

V and J are TRBV10-3 and TRBJ2-2; 7 nucleotides agree with TRBD1. The CDR3 covers 14 residues. With V trimmed by 11 bases and J by 0 bases, 6 bases remained unmatched. Germline lookup yields CDR1 ENHRY and CDR2 SYGVKD. CDR3 sequence reads: CAGRGQANTGELFF. In DNA form, the CDR3 reads TGTGCCGGAAGAGGACAGGCGAACACCGGGGAGCTGTTTTTT.

This clone showed up just once. The chain employs TRBV5-1 and TRBJ2-5; 11 nucleotides match TRBD2. Germline CDR1 is SGHRS and CDR2 is YFSETQ. This CDR3 has 15 amino acids. V shed 4 bases, J shed 2 bases, and the junction held 4 bases outside the gene matches. CDR3 protein: CASSVSGGEQETQYF. The DNA for the CDR3 is TGCGCCAGCAGCGTTAGCGGGGGGGAACAAGAGACCCAGTACTTC.

V usage is TRBV15 and J usage is TRBJ2-4, with TRBD1 identical over 7 bases. This CDR3 contains 19 residues. The V and J ends lost 3 bases and 8 bases, in that order; junction bases with no gene match: 22. The germline gives CDR1 LNHNV, CDR2 YYDKDF (reference sequence). CDR3 region: CATSSLEGAGTPLGDIQYF. The CDR3, as DNA: TGTGCCACCAGCAGTCTTGAGGGGGCAGGGACACCACTTGGGGACATTCAGTACTTC.

The CDR3 DNA sequence: TGTGCCAGCAGTTCGGGGACAGGGATCTACGAGCAGTACTTC. This sequence encodes CASSSGTGIYEQYF. V gene TRBV11-2 combines with J gene TRBJ2-7, with 9 bases lining up with TRBD1. The CDR3 extends over 14 amino acids. Germline V gene data show CDR1 as SGHAT and CDR2 as FQNNGV. Trimming took 6 bases from V and 3 from J; bases not matched to a gene: 6.

The J gene is TRBJ2-2, the V gene TRBV10-2; tentatively, D is TRBD2 (5 bases). CDR3 length: 13 amino acids. Trimming took 8 bases from V and 4 from J, leaving 11 bases between them. The germline gives CDR1 WSHSY, CDR2 SAAADI. The CDR3 reads CASATSSTGELFF. CDR3 in DNA: TGCGCCAGCGCCACTAGTTCCACCGGGGAGCTGTTTTTT.

The chain couples TRBV30 to TRBJ2-3; TRBD1 might be the D (5 bases). Trimming took off 4 bases at V and 3 bases at J, with 8 bases between the two ends. From germline, CDR1 is GTSNPN and CDR2 SVGIG (reference sequence). The CDR3 runs 12 residues. The CDR3 region is CAWNPGTDTQYF. The DNA for the CDR3 is TGTGCCTGGAATCCAGGGACAGATACGCAGTATTTT.

The gene calls are TRBV12-3 or TRBV12-4 and TRBJ2-7; D ambiguous. V was shortened by 5 bases and J by 4 bases, with 9 bases between the two germline ends. This CDR3 has 12 amino acids. This chain's CDR3 is CASSPYGYEQYF. In DNA form, the CDR3 reads TGTGCCAGCAGTCCTTACGGGTACGAGCAGTACTTC.

V and J are TRBV7-6 and TRBJ2-3; 10 bases match TRBD2. Trimming at V came to 4 bases and at J to 5 bases, leaving 6 bases not matched to a gene. Germline CDR1 and CDR2: SGHVS and FNYEAQ. This CDR3 is built from 15 residues. The CDR3 here is CASSSSGRGIDTQYF. For the CDR3, the DNA is TGTGCCAGCAGCTCTAGCGGGAGAGGCATAGATACGCAGTATTTT.

The J gene is TRBJ1-2, the V gene TRBV6-5, with 7 bases aligning to TRBD1. This CDR3 region has 12 residues. Trimming cost V 7 bases and J 4 bases; bases outside gene matches: 3. Looked up from germline, CDR1 is MNHEY and CDR2 is SVGAGI. CDR3 in DNA: TGTGCCAGCAAGCAGGGGGTCTATGGCTACACCTTC. Its translation is CASKQGVYGYTF.